This T cell receptor (beta chain) stems from a study of CD8+ T cells in alopecia areata. About the research overall: Administration of oral tofacitinib to treated patients was at 5 to 10 mg twice daily. It was 6 to 18 months of tofacitinib, and then there were 6 months off drug.

This clone was counted a few times. Following extraction, RNA underwent reverse transcription to cDNA, which served as the sequencing template. Generated by immunoSEQ multiplex PCR, the TCRdb table keeps only in-frame clones and is missing some. The table includes 170,000 or so clones, 59% detected once. CDR3 length: 14 residues. Looked up from germline, CDR1 is GTSNPN and CDR2 is SVGIG (reference sequence). Trimming removed 4 bases from V and 1 base from J, with 11 bases in between. The input for sequencing was CD4+ T cells sorted from blood, taken at week 0. The clonotype originates from a human donor with alopecia areata. This chain links TRBV30 with TRBJ1-5; weak D call: TRBD1 (5 bases). The CDR3: CAWKFGGSNQPQHF. The CDR3 bases are TGTGCCTGGAAATTCGGGGGGAGCAATCAGCCCCAGCATTTT.